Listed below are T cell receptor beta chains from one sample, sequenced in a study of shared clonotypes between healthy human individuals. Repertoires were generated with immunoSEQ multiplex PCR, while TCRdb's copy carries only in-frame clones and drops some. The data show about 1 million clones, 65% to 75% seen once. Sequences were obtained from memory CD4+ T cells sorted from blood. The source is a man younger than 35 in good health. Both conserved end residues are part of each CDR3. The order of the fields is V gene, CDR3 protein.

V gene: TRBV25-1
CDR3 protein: CASSSRGLNSPLHF

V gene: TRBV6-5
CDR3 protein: CASSYTQDRGRSPLHF

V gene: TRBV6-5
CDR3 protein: CASIGQSYEQYF

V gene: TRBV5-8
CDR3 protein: CASSWPGVFGYTF

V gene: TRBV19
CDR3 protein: CASSMLPQETQYF

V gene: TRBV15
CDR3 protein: CATSRGSPRQGSGYEQYF

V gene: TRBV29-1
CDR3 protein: CSVELAGGRAKNIQYF

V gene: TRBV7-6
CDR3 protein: CASSSQTGSGYTF

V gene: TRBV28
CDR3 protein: CASSLGRASGNTIYF

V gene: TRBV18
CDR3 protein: CASSPRLAGVANTGELFF

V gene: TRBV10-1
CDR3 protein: CASSNDLLGSGGQYF

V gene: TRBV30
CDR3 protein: CAWKLGPVTGELFF

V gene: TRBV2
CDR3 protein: CASSERRGDEQFF

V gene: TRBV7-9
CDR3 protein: CASSIPLAGGTDTQYF

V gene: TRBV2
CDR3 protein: CASRAGEAQPQHF